Each of the 5 T cell receptor beta chains below was sequenced from the same sample in a study of CD8 T cells in ankylosing spondylitis. TCRdb reanalysed the 5' RACE reads using MiXCR and keeps one entry per CDR3 protein. The sample lists approximately 150,000 distinct CDR3 sequences; roughly a third were seen once. The sequenced sample consisted of synovial fluid, either unsorted or a sorted T cell fraction (not recorded which). These receptors all stem from a male donor with ankylosing spondylitis.

This clonotype showed up just a few times. The V gene is TRBV20-1, the J gene TRBJ1-1, with 7 bases identical to TRBD1. The CDR3 is 14 amino acids. Germline lookup yields CDR1 DFQATT and CDR2 SNEGSKA (reference sequence). J lost 1 base, V lost 6 bases, and 8 bases had no gene match. The CDR3: CSAKSGQRNTEAFF. CDR3 DNA: TGCAGTGCAAAATCGGGACAGAGGAACACTGAAGCTTTCTTT.

This clonotype came up many times. The CDR3 sequence: CASTGTGNQPQHF. CDR3 nucleotides: TGTGCCAGCACCGGAACAGGGAATCAGCCCCAGCATTTT. The chain combines TRBV2 with TRBJ1-5; D perhaps matches TRBD1 (6 bases). Looked up from germline, CDR1 is SNHLY and CDR2 is FYNNEI. V was cut by 7 bases and J by 4 bases, with 11 bases left in between. The CDR3 length is 13 residues. The full variable domain, in which reference TRBV2 and TRBJ1-5 provide the parts outside the CDR3, is EPEVTQTPSHQVTQMGQEVILRCVPISNHLYFYWYRQILGQKVEFLVSFYNNEISEKSEIFDDQFSVERPDGSNFTLKIRSTKLEDSAMYFCASTGTGNQPQHFGDGTRLSIL.

V gene TRBV7-3 combines with J gene TRBJ2-1, with TRBD2 matching over 12 bases. CDR1 and CDR2 (germline): SGHTA, FQGTGA. CDR3 length: 15 residues. V was pared by 5 bases and J by 7 bases, with 6 bases of the junction left unmatched. CDR3 sequence reads: CASSPSGRADNEQFF. The CDR3 region has the DNA TGTGCCAGCAGCCCTAGCGGGAGGGCCGATAATGAGCAGTTCTTC.

In its sample, this clonotype was seen many times. The chain employs TRBV6-5 and TRBJ1-6; 7 bases agree with TRBD1. CDR1 is MNHEY and CDR2 is SVGAGI in the germline V gene. V was pared by 0 bases and J by 3 bases, with 11 bases of the junction left unmatched. The CDR3 has 19 amino acids. The CDR3 reads CASSYSRGGPTNYNSPLHF. CDR3 DNA sequence: TGTGCCAGCAGTTACTCCAGGGGGGGCCCCACTAACTATAATTCACCCCTCCACTTT.

This clonotype was seen at least ten times. The J gene is TRBJ2-1, the V gene TRBV20-1; possibly TRBD1 for D (5 bases). The V gene lost 0 bases and the J gene lost 6 bases, with 18 bases spanning the gap. CDR3 length: 16 amino acids. CDR1 is DFQATT, CDR2 SNEGSKA, per germline (reference sequence). The CDR3 DNA sequence: TGCAGTGCTAGAGAGTTGGGTAGGGGTTTCGTCAATGAGCAGTTCTTC. The encoded protein is CSARELGRGFVNEQFF.